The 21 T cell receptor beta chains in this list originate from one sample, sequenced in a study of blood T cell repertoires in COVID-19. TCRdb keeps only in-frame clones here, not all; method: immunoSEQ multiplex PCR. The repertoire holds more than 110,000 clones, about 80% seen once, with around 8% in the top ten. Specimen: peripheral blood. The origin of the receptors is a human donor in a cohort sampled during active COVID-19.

The CDR3 nucleotides read TGTGCCAGCAGCTTAGGACAGGGGGCACCGTATTTT. Translating gives CASSLGQGAPYF. The chain joins TRBV11-3 to TRBJ2-3, with 10 bases matching TRBD1. From germline, CDR1 is SGHNT and CDR2 YENEEA. V dropped 1 base and J dropped 14; count of bases not matched to a gene: 3. This CDR3 region has 12 residues.

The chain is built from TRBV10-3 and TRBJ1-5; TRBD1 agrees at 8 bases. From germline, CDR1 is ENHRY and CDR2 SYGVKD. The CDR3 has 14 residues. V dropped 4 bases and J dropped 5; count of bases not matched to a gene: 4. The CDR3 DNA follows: TGTGCCATCAGTGTTACAGGGGGGGATCAGCCCCAGCATTTT. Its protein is CAISVTGGDQPQHF.

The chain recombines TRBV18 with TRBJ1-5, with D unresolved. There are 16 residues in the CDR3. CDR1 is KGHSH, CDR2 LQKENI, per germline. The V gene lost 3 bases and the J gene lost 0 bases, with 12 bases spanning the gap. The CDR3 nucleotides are TGTGCCAGCTCACCCTCCGCTACTATTAGCAATCAGCCCCAGCATTTT. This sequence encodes CASSPSATISNQPQHF.

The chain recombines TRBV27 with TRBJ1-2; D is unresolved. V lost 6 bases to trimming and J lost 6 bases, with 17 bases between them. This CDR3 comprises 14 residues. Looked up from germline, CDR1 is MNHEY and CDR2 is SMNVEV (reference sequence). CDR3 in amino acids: CASRSGDNVDGYTF. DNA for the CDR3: TGTGCCAGCAGGTCGGGAGATAATGTTGATGGCTACACCTTC.

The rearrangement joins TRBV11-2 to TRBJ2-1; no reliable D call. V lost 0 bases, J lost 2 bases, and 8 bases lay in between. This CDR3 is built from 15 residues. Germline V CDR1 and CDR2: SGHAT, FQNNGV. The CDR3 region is CASSLELSTYNEQFF. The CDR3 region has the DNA TGTGCCAGCAGCTTAGAATTATCTACCTACAATGAGCAGTTCTTC.

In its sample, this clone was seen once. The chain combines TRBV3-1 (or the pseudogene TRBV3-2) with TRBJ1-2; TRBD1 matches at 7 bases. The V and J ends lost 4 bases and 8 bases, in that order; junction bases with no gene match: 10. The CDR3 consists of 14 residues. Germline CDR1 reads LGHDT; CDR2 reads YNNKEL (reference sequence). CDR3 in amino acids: CASSRGQHQGGYTF. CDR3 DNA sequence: TGTGCCAGCAGCCGGGGACAGCACCAGGGGGGCTACACCTTC.

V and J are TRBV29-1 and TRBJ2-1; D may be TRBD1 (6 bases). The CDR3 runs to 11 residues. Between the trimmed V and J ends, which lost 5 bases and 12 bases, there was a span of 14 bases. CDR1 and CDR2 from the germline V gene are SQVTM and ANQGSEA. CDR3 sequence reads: CSVSRGTWQFF. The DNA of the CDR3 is TGCAGCGTTTCCAGGGGCACCTGGCAGTTCTTC.

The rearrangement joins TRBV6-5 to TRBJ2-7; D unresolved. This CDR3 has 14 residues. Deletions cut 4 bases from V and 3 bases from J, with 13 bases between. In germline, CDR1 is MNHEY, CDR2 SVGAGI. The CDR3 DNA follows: TGTGCCAGCAGTTCTCCCGCCGGGTTCTACGAGCAGTACTTC. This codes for CASSSPAGFYEQYF.

CDR3 region: CASSLHSSGGSYEQYF. CDR3 in DNA: TGTGCCAGCAGCCTGCACTCTAGCGGGGGGAGCTACGAGCAGTACTTC. This chain joins TRBV7-2 and TRBJ2-7; 11 nucleotides line up with TRBD2. The CDR3 covers 16 residues. Trimming took 5 bases from V and 3 from J; bases not matched to a gene: 9. The V gene's germline CDR1 is SGHTA and CDR2 FQGNSA.

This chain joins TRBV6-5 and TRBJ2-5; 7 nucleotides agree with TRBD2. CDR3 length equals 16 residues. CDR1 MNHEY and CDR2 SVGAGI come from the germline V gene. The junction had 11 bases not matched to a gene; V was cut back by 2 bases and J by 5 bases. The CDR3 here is CASSYNPFGGFETQYF. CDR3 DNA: TGTGCCAGCAGTTACAACCCGTTCGGGGGGTTTGAGACCCAGTACTTC.

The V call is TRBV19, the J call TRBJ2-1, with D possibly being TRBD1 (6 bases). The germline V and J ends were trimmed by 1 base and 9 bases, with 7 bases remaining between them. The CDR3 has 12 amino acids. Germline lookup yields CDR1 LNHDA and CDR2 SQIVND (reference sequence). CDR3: CASSIARGEQFF. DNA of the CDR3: TGTGCCAGTAGTATAGCCAGGGGTGAGCAGTTCTTC.

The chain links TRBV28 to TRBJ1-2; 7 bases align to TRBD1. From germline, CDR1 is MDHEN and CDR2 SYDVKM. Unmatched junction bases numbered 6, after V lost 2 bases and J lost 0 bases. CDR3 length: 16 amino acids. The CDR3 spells CASSLRIGTANYGYTF. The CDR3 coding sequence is TGTGCCAGCAGTTTAAGAATCGGGACAGCTAACTATGGCTACACCTTC.

The CDR3 DNA sequence: TGCGCCAGCAGCCCGCAGGTCGGTGGGAGCATTCAGTACTTC. This sequence encodes CASSPQVGGSIQYF. The V and J genes are TRBV5-1 and TRBJ2-4, with a weak D call TRBD2 (5 bases). The CDR3 spans 14 residues. V shed 4 bases and J shed 9 bases, with 17 bases lying between them. Germline-derived CDR1 and CDR2 are SGHRS and YFSETQ.

This chain's CDR3 is CASRRLEDTQYF. The DNA for the CDR3 is TGTGCCAGCAGACGTCTAGAGGATACGCAGTATTTT. The chain recombines TRBV7-2 with TRBJ2-3; D is undetermined. Trimming removed 6 bases at V and 6 bases at J, with 10 bases between. The CDR3 runs to 12 residues. From germline, CDR1 is SGHTA and CDR2 FQGNSA.

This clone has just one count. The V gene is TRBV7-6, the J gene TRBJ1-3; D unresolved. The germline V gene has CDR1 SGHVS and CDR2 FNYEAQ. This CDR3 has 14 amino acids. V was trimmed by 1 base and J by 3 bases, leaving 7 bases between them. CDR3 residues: CASSLGGGGNTIYF. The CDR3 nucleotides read TGTGCCAGCAGCTTAGGGGGAGGTGGAAACACCATATATTTT.

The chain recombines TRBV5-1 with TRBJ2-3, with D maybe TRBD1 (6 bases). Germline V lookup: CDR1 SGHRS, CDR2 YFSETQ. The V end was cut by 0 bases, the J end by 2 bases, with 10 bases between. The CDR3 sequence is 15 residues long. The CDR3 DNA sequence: TGCGCCAGCAGCTTGGTGGCAGGGGACACAGATACGCAGTATTTT. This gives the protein CASSLVAGDTDTQYF.

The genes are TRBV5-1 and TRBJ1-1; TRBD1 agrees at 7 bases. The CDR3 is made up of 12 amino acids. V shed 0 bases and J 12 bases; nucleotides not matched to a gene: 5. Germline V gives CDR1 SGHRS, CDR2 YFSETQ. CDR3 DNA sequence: TGCGCCAGCAGCTTGGCCACAGGGGAGCCTTTCTTT. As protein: CASSLATGEPFF.

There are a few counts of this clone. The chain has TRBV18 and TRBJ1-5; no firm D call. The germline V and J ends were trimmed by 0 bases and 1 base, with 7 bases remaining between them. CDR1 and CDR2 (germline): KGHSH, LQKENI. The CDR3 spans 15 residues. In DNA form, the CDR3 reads TGTGCCAGCTCACCACCTATAGCGAGCAATCAGCCCCAGCATTTT. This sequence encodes CASSPPIASNQPQHF.

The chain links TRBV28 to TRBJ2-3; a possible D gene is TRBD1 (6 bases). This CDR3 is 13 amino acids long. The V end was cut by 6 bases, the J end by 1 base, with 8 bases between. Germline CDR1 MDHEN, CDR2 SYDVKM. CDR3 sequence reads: CASRGAGTDTQYF. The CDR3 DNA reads TGTGCCAGCAGGGGGGCCGGCACAGATACGCAGTATTTT. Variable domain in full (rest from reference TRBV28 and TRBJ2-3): DVKVTQSSRYLVKRTGEKVFLECVQDMDHENMFWYRQDPGLGLRLIYFSYDVKMKEKGDIPEGYSVSREKKERFSLILESASTNQTSMYLCASRGAGTDTQYFGPGTRLTVL.

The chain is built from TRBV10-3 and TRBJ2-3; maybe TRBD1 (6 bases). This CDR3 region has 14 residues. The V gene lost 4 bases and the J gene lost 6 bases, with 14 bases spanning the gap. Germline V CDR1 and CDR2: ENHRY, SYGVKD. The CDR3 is CAISGQEGRDTQYF. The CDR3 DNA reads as TGTGCCATCAGTGGACAGGAAGGACGGGATACGCAGTATTTT.

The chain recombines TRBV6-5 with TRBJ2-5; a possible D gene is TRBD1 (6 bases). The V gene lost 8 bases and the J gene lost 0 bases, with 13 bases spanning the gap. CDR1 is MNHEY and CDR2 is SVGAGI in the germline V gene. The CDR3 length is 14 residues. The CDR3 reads CASRPGVYQETQYF. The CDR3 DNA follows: TGTGCCAGCCGACCAGGGGTTTACCAAGAGACCCAGTACTTC.